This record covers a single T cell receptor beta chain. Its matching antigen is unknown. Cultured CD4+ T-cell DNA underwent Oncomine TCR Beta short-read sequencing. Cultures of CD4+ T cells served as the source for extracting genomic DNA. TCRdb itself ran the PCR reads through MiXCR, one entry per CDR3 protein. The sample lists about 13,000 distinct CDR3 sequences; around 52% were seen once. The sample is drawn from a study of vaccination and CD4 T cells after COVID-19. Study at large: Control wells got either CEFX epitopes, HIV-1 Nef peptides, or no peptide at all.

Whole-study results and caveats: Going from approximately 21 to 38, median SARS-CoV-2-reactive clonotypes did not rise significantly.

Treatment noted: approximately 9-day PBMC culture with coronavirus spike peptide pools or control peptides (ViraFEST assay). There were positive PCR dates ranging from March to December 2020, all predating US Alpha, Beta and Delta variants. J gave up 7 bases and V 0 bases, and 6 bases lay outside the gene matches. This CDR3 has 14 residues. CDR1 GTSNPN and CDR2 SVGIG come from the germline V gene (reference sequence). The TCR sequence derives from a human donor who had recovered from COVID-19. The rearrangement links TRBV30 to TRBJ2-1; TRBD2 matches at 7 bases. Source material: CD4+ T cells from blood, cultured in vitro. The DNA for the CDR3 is TGTGCCTGGAGTGTACCGACTAGCTCAAATGAGCAGTTCTTC. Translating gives CAWSVPTSSNEQFF.